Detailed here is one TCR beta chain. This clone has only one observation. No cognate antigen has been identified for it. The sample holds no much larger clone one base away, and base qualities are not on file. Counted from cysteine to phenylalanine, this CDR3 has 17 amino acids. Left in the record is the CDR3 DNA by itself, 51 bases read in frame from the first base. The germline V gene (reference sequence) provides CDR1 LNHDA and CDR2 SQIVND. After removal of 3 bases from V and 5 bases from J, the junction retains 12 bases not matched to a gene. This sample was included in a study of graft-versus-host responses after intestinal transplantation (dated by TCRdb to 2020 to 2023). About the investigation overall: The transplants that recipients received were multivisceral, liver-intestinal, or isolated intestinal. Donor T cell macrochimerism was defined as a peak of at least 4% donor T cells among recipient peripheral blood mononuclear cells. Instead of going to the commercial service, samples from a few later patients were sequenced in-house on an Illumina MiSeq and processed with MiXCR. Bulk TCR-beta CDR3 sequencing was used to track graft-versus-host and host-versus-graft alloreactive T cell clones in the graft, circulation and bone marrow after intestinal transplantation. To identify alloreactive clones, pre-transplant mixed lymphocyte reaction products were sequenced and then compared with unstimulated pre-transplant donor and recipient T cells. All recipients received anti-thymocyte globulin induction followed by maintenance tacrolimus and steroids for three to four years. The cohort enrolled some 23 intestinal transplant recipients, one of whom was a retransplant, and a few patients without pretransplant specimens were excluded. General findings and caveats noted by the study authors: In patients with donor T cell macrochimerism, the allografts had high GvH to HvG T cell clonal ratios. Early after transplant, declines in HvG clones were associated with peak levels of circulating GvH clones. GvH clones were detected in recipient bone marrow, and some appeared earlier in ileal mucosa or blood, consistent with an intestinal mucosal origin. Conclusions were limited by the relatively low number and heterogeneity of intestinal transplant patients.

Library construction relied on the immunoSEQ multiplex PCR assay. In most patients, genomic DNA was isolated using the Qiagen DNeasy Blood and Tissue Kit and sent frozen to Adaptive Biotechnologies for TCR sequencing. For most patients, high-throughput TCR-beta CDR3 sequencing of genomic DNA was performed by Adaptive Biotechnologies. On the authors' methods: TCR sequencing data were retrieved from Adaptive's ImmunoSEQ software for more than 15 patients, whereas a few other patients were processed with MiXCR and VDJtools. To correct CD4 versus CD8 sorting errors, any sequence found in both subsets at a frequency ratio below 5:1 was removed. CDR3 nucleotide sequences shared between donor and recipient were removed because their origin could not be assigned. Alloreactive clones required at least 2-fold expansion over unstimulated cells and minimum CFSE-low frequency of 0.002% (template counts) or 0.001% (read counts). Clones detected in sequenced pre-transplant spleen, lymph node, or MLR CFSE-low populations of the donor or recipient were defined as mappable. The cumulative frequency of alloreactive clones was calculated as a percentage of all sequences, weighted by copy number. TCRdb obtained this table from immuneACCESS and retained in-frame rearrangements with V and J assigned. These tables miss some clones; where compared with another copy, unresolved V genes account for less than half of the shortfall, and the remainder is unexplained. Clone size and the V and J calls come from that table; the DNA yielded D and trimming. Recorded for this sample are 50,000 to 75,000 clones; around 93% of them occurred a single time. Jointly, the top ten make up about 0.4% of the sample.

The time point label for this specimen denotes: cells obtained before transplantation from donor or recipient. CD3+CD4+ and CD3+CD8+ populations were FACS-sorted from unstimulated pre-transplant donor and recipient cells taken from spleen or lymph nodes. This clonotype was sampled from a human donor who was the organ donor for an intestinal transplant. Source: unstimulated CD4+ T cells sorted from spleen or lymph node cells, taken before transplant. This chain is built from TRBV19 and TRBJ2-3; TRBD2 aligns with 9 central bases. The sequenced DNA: TGTGCCAGTAGTATTAGGATTAGCGGGGGAAGCGGAGATACGCAGTATTTT. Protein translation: CASSIRISGGSGDTQYF.